Shown below are 26 T cell receptor beta chains from a single sample sequenced in a study of CD8+CD57+ T cells in acquired aplastic anemia. Profiling that covered TCR beta VDJ and CDR3 relied on genomic DNA as its template. TCRdb recomputed calls from the reads with MiXCR, one row per CDR3 protein. The profile shows under 350,000 distinct CDR3 sequences, around three fifths of them singletons. Sequences were obtained from sorted CD4+, CD8+, or CD8+CD57+ T cells (not recorded which) from PBMCs. The source is a human donor with severe aplastic anemia or a healthy control (not recorded which).

This clonotype occurred many times. This chain uses TRBV12-3 or TRBV12-4 with TRBJ2-7, with 7 bases identical to TRBD2. V shed 6 bases and J 1 base; nucleotides not matched to a gene: 9. CDR3 length equals 15 residues. The CDR3 DNA sequence: TGTGCCAGCAGGGGGGGGTTCTCGAAGTCCTACGAGCAGTACTTC. Encoded protein: CASRGGFSKSYEQYF.

V gene TRBV5-5 combines with J gene TRBJ1-6; D gene unclear. Germline-derived CDR1 and CDR2 are SGHKS and YYEKEE (reference sequence). Trimming shortened V by 2 bases and J by 10 bases, and 10 bases separated the two germline ends. This CDR3 has 13 residues. CDR3 protein: CASSLGIGSPLHF. As DNA, the CDR3 is TGTGCCAGCAGCTTAGGTATCGGATCACCCCTCCACTTT.

The V and J genes are TRBV15 and TRBJ2-3; 11 bases are shared with TRBD2. CDR1 is LNHNV and CDR2 is YYDKDF in the germline V gene (reference sequence). The CDR3 runs 16 residues. V gave up 3 bases and J gave up 3 bases; unmatched junction bases: 5. The CDR3: CATSRLGLAVTDTQYF. The DNA for the CDR3 is TGTGCCACCAGCAGGCTGGGACTAGCGGTGACAGATACGCAGTATTTT.

This clonotype appeared once. A junction end diverges from the germline sequence, so it may reflect a read error. V gene TRBV7-9 combines with J gene TRBJ2-6; unclear D gene. The CDR3 is made up of 16 amino acids. Germline loops: CDR1 SEHNR, CDR2 FQNEAQ (reference sequence). The CDR3 loop is CASGFLGSSGANVLTF. As DNA, the CDR3 is TGTGCCAGCGGCTTCTTGGGCAGCTCTGGGGCCAACGTCCTGACTTTC.

This rearrangement joins TRBV15 to TRBJ1-4; 10 nucleotides line up with TRBD1. CDR1 LNHNV and CDR2 YYDKDF come from the germline V gene (reference sequence). After removal of 1 base from V and 6 bases from J, the junction contained 5 bases not matched to a gene. The CDR3 sequence is 16 residues long. In DNA form, the CDR3 reads TGTGCCACCAGCAGAGTCGGGGGGACAGGGGATGAAAAACTGTTTTTT. Its protein is CATSRVGGTGDEKLFF. The whole variable domain, remainder taken from reference TRBV15 and TRBJ1-4, is DAMVIQNPRYQVTQFGKPVTLSCSQTLNHNVMYWYQQKSSQAPKLLFHYYDKDFNNEADTPDNFQSRRPNTSFCFLDIRSPGLGDTAMYLCATSRVGGTGDEKLFFGSGTQLSVL.

This clonotype was seen ten or more times. The rearrangement links TRBV6-1 to TRBJ1-6; D may be TRBD1 (5 bases). Germline lookup yields CDR1 MNHNS and CDR2 SASEGT. V lost 5 bases, J lost 5 bases, and 16 bases lay in between. The CDR3 runs 16 residues. Written as DNA, the CDR3 is TGTGCCAGCAGTTCTCAGGGTCCCATAAATAATTCACCCCTCCACTTT. It translates to CASSSQGPINNSPLHF.

This clonotype was observed many times. The rearrangement uses TRBV5-6 and TRBJ2-2; possibly TRBD1 for D (6 bases). Trimming cost V 0 bases and J 0 bases, with 15 bases left between them. The CDR3 extends over 18 amino acids. Per germline, CDR1 SGHDT and CDR2 YYEEEE. The CDR3 here is CASSLAWTVKTNTGELFF. In DNA, the CDR3 is TGTGCCAGCAGCTTGGCCTGGACAGTAAAAACGAACACCGGGGAGCTGTTTTTT.

This clonotype was seen many times. The rearrangement joins TRBV7-8 to TRBJ2-7; D gene uncertain. The CDR3 length is 13 residues. CDR1 is SGHVS and CDR2 is FQNEAQ in the germline V gene. Trimming removed 2 bases at V and 2 bases at J, with 7 bases between. The CDR3 coding sequence is TGTGCCAGCAGCTTAACCAGCACCTACGAGCAGTACTTC. Translated: CASSLTSTYEQYF. Variable domain in full (rest from reference TRBV7-8 and TRBJ2-7): GAGVSQSPRYKVAKRGQDVALRCDPISGHVSLFWYQQALGQGPEFLTYFQNEAQLDKSGLPSDRFFAERPEGSVSTLKIQRTQQEDSAVYLCASSLTSTYEQYFGPGTRLTVT.

The chain couples TRBV2 to TRBJ1-5, with D unresolved. The CDR3 is 14 amino acids. Germline assignment: CDR1 SNHLY and CDR2 FYNNEI. The ends were cut back, 8 bases at V and 5 bases at J, with 16 bases in the middle. This CDR3 is CASQRTGLDQPQHF. CDR3 nucleotides: TGTGCCAGCCAGAGGACGGGTCTTGATCAGCCCCAGCATTTT.

The chain employs TRBV15 and TRBJ2-1; no clear D gene. Germline loops: CDR1 LNHNV, CDR2 YYDKDF (reference sequence). The V end was cut by 5 bases, the J end by 8 bases, with 13 bases between. The CDR3 extends over 13 amino acids. CDR3: CATSLSGVYEQFF. CDR3 in DNA: TGTGCCACCAGCTTAAGTGGGGTCTATGAGCAGTTCTTC. Variable domain in full (rest from reference TRBV15 and TRBJ2-1): DAMVIQNPRYQVTQFGKPVTLSCSQTLNHNVMYWYQQKSSQAPKLLFHYYDKDFNNEADTPDNFQSRRPNTSFCFLDIRSPGLGDTAMYLCATSLSGVYEQFFGPGTRLTVL.

CDR3 nucleotides: TGTGCCAGCAGGACCGACGTGGCAGGCTACACCTTC. Translation: CASRTDVAGYTF. The gene calls are TRBV7-9 and TRBJ1-2; D gene ambiguous. Germline CDR1 and CDR2: SEHNR and FQNEAQ (reference sequence). With 6 bases removed from V and 8 bases from J, the gap between germline ends came to 13 bases. CDR3 length: 12 amino acids.

This clonotype has a count of ten or more. The rearrangement links TRBV5-6 to TRBJ2-2; a weak D match, TRBD1 (5 bases). The CDR3 runs to 14 residues. Trimming removed 2 bases at V and 4 bases at J, with 9 bases between. Germline V gives CDR1 SGHDT, CDR2 YYEEEE. CDR3 amino acids: CASSFTRATGELFF. The CDR3 coding sequence is TGTGCCAGCAGCTTTACCAGGGCCACCGGGGAGCTGTTTTTT.

The chain joins TRBV11-1 to TRBJ1-1; 7 bases agree with TRBD1. Trimming took 5 bases from V and 12 from J; bases not matched to a gene: 9. The length of the CDR3 is 12 residues. The germline V gene encodes CDR1 SGHAT and CDR2 FQDESV (reference sequence). The CDR3 DNA reads TGTGCCAGCAGCACTAAACAGGGGCGGTCTTTCTTT. This translates into CASSTKQGRSFF.

The chain combines TRBV29-1 with TRBJ2-7; maybe TRBD2 (6 bases). CDR1 is SQVTM and CDR2 is ANQGSEA in the germline V gene. The CDR3 is 13 amino acids. Trimming stripped 5 bases from V and 2 bases from J, with 13 bases between. CDR3 DNA sequence: TGCAGCGTTAAGCCGGGAGCCGCCTACGAGCAGTACTTC. It yields the protein CSVKPGAAYEQYF.

The chain is built from TRBV6-1 and TRBJ2-1, with D perhaps TRBD1 or TRBD2 (6 bases each). Trimming removed 6 bases at V and 7 bases at J, with 22 bases between. CDR3 length: 16 residues. In germline, CDR1 is MNHNS, CDR2 SASEGT. The CDR3 here is CASSRLESGGGNEQFF. CDR3 DNA sequence: TGTGCCAGCAGCCGCCTTGAGTCAGGAGGGGGAAATGAGCAGTTCTTC.

The V and J genes are TRBV20-1 and TRBJ2-3; TRBD1 matches 8 bases. This CDR3 has 19 residues. Germline trimming cut 5 bases from V and 1 base from J; bases unmatched to any gene: 20. CDR1 is DFQATT and CDR2 is SNEGSKA in the germline V gene (reference sequence). The CDR3: CSAQPGRGQVRVGTDTQYF. In DNA form, the CDR3 reads TGCAGTGCTCAGCCCGGTCGGGGACAGGTCAGAGTGGGCACAGATACGCAGTATTTT.

The DNA for the CDR3 is TGCAGTGCTCCGGACAGGGGGAGCGGCTACACCTTC. Protein product: CSAPDRGSGYTF. This rearrangement joins TRBV20-1 to TRBJ1-2; 10 bases line up with TRBD1. The junction had 5 bases not matched to a gene; V was cut back by 5 bases and J by 8 bases. This CDR3 contains 12 residues. Per germline, CDR1 DFQATT and CDR2 SNEGSKA (reference sequence).

In this sample, this clonotype turned up many times. This sequence joins TRBV5-8 and TRBJ2-6, with a tentative D call TRBD1 (6 bases). CDR1 is SGHTS and CDR2 is YDEGEE in the germline V gene. This CDR3 contains 16 residues. The V gene lost 1 base and the J gene lost 2 bases, with 10 bases spanning the gap. The CDR3 region has the DNA TGTGCCAGCAGCTTGTTACAGGGCCCTGGGGCCAACGTCCTGACTTTC. Translated: CASSLLQGPGANVLTF.

V usage is TRBV5-6 and J usage is TRBJ1-1, with 9 bases lining up with TRBD1. Per germline, CDR1 SGHDT and CDR2 YYEEEE. This CDR3 contains 15 residues. The junction had 6 bases not matched to a gene; V was cut back by 3 bases and J by 3 bases. This CDR3 reads CASSSRTGVDTEAFF. The CDR3 DNA follows: TGTGCCAGCAGCTCACGGACAGGGGTGGACACTGAAGCTTTCTTT.

This clonotype was picked up one time. The chain is built from TRBV7-2 and TRBJ1-1; D unresolved. V lost 4 bases and J 1 base, leaving 13 bases between the germline ends. Germline V lookup: CDR1 SGHTA, CDR2 FQGNSA. This CDR3 has 15 amino acids. The CDR3 is CASSSPDLRNTEAFF. The CDR3 DNA follows: TGTGCCAGCAGCTCCCCAGACTTAAGGAACACTGAAGCTTTCTTT.

The gene calls are TRBV7-2 and TRBJ1-1; no reliable D call. In germline, CDR1 is SGHTA, CDR2 FQGNSA. The CDR3 runs 13 residues. The ends were cut back, 9 bases at V and 4 bases at J, with 15 bases in the middle. CDR3 protein: CASQKEWATEAFF. CDR3 DNA: TGTGCCAGTCAAAAGGAGTGGGCCACTGAAGCTTTCTTT.

This clonotype was seen ten or more times. The chain has TRBV20-1 and TRBJ2-1; 8 bases are a match to TRBD2. This CDR3 region has 14 residues. V lost 1 base, J lost 6 bases, and 5 bases stayed unmatched. Looked up from germline, CDR1 is DFQATT and CDR2 is SNEGSKA (reference sequence). This CDR3 is CSARVGGGSNEQFF. CDR3 sequence (DNA): TGCAGTGCTAGAGTAGGCGGGGGGTCCAATGAGCAGTTCTTC.

The chain combines TRBV10-3 with TRBJ2-7, with D tentatively TRBD1 (6 bases). Trimming took 0 bases from V and 6 from J, leaving 21 bases between them. This CDR3 region has 17 residues. In germline, CDR1 is ENHRY, CDR2 SYGVKD. The DNA for the CDR3 is TGTGCCATCAGTGAGTCGATCTTTGGGACAAGGGGCTCCGAGCAGTACTTC. Amino acid sequence: CAISESIFGTRGSEQYF.

The chain uses TRBV20-1 and TRBJ2-3, with TRBD2 matching over 8 bases. The ends lost 5 bases at V and 6 bases at J; junction bases unmatched: 7. The CDR3 consists of 13 residues. The germline V gene has CDR1 DFQATT and CDR2 SNEGSKA (reference sequence). The CDR3 nucleotides are TGCAGTGCTCCCGGGAGGGGGGAGGATACGCAGTATTTT. This sequence encodes CSAPGRGEDTQYF.

Ten or more counts support this clonotype. This chain uses TRBV7-2 with TRBJ1-2; 8 bases agree with TRBD1. Per the germline V gene, CDR1 is SGHTA and CDR2 is FQGNSA. The CDR3 covers 14 residues. Trimming cost V 5 bases and J 3 bases; bases outside gene matches: 5. This chain's CDR3 is CASSHGQGYYGYTF. CDR3 DNA: TGTGCCAGCAGCCACGGACAGGGCTACTATGGCTACACCTTC.

The chain joins TRBV2 to TRBJ2-3; TRBD2 matches 12 bases. CDR3 length: 16 amino acids. Trimming took 6 bases from V and 6 from J; bases not matched to a gene: 10. Germline V lookup: CDR1 SNHLY, CDR2 FYNNEI. The CDR3 nucleotides read TGTGCCAGCAGCGCGGGACTAGCGGGCGGGGGGGATACGCAGTATTTT. The encoded protein is CASSAGLAGGGDTQYF.